This TCR beta chain was observed in a study of T cell responses to AZD1222 COVID-19 vaccine. Study-wide findings and caveats: Spike-specific TCR breadth and depth both grew after two AZD1222 doses.

A note on this clone: Its cognate antigen is unknown.

Method: immunoSEQ multiplex PCR; TCRdb's copy keeps in-frame clones and lacks some. This table has about 200,000 clones, about 94% appearing once. Between the trimmed V and J ends, which lost 4 bases and 0 bases, there was a span of 4 bases. Germline CDR1 MGHDK, CDR2 SYGVNS. This CDR3 has 12 amino acids. The clonotype was recovered from an adult who received the MenACWY meningococcal vaccine as a control. The starting material was peripheral blood, obtained 28 days after the second dose of the MenACWY control vaccine. This chain links TRBV25-1 with TRBJ2-7; D is undetermined. CDR3 coding DNA: TGTGCCAGCAGTGTATCCTCCTACGAGCAGTACTTC. Its translation is CASSVSSYEQYF.